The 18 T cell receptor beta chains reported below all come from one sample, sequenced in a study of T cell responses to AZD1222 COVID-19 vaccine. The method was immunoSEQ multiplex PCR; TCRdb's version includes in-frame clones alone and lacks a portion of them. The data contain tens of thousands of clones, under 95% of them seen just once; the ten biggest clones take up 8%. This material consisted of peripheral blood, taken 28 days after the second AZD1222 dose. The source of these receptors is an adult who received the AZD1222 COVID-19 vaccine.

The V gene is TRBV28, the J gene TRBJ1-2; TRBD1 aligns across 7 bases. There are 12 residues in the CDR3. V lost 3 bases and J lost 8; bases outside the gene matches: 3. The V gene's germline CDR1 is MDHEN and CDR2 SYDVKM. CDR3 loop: CASSLQGVGYTF. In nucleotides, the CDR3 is TGTGCCAGCAGTTTGCAGGGGGTAGGCTACACCTTC.

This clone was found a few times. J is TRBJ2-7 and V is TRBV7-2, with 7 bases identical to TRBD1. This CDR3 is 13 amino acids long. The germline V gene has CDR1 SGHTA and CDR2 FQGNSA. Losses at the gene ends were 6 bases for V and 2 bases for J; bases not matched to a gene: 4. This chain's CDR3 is CASRNRGTYEQYF. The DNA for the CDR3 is TGTGCCAGCAGAAACAGGGGAACCTACGAGCAGTACTTC.

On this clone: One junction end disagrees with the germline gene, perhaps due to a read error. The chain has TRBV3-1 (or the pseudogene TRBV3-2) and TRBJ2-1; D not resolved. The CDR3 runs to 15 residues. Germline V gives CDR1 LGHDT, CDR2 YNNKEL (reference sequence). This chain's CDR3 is CASSVRAPSDNEQFF. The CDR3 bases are TGTGCCAGCAGCGTAAGAGCTCCCTCCGACAATGAGCAGTTCTTC.

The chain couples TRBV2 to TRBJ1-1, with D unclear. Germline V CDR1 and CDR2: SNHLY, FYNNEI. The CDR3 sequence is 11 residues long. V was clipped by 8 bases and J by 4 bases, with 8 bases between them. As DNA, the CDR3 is TGTGCCAGCCGGCGTGGCACTGAAGCTTTCTTT. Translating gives CASRRGTEAFF.

In nucleotides, the CDR3 is TGTGCCAGCAGCTTAGCGGCCTACAATGAGCAGTTCTTC. Its translation: CASSLAAYNEQFF. The rearrangement links TRBV7-9 to TRBJ2-1; the D is unclear. V dropped 0 bases and J dropped 2 bases, with 2 bases sitting between them. The germline gives CDR1 SEHNR, CDR2 FQNEAQ (reference sequence). This CDR3 region has 13 residues.

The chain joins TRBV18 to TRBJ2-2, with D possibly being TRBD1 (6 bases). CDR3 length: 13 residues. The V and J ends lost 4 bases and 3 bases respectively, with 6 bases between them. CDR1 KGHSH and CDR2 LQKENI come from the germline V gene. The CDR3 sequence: CASSRTDTGELFF. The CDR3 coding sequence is TGTGCCAGCTCACGGACAGACACCGGGGAGCTGTTTTTT.

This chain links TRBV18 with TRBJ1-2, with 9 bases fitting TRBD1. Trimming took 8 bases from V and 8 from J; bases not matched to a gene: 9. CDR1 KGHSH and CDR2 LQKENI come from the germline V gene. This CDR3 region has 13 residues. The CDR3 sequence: CASTQQGAQGYTF. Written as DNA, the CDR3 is TGTGCCAGCACGCAACAGGGGGCGCAGGGCTACACCTTC.

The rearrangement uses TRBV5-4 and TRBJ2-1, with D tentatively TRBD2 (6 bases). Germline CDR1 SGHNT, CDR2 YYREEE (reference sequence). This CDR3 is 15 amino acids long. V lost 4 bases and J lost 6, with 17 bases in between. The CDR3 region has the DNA TGTGCCAGCAGCACGGCGGGATTAAGTTCCAATGAGCAGTTCTTC. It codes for CASSTAGLSSNEQFF.

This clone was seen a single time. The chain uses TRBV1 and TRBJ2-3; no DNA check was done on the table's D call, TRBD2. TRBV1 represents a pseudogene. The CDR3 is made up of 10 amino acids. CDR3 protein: CTSSLETQYF. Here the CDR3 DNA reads TGCACCAGCAGCTTAGAAACGCAGTATTTT.

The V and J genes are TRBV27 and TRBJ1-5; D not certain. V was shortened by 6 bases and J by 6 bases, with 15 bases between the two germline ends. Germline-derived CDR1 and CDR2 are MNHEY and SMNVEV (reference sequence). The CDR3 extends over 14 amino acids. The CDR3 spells CASSLPGEGQPQHF. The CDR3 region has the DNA TGTGCCAGCAGCTTGCCCGGGGAAGGTCAGCCCCAGCATTTT.

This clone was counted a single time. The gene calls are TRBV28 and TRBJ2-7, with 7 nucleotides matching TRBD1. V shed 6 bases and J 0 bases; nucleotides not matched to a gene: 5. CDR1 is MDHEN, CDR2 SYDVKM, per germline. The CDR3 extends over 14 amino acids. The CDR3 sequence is CASRKTGPSYEQYF. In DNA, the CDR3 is TGTGCCAGCAGGAAGACAGGGCCCTCCTACGAGCAGTACTTC.

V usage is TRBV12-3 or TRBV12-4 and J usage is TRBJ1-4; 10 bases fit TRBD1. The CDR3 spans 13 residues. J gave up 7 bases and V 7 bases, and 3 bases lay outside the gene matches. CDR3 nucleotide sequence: TGTGCCAGCAAGGGACAGGGGTTTGAAAAACTGTTTTTT. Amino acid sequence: CASKGQGFEKLFF.

The CDR3 loop reads CASSQAGGSADTQYF. CDR3 DNA: TGTGCCAGCAGCCAAGCAGGCGGGAGTGCAGATACGCAGTATTTT. This chain uses TRBV3-1 (or the pseudogene TRBV3-2) with TRBJ2-3, with TRBD2 matching over 7 bases. In germline, CDR1 is LGHDT, CDR2 YNNKEL (reference sequence). With V trimmed by 1 base and J by 4 bases, 5 bases remained unmatched. The CDR3 totals 15 residues.

The CDR3 loop is CASSQGRLAGTYNEQFF. In DNA, the CDR3 is TGCGCCAGCAGCCAAGGTCGACTAGCGGGTACTTACAATGAGCAGTTCTTC. The V and J genes are TRBV4-3 and TRBJ2-1; 10 bases are shared with TRBD2. The ends lost 1 base at V and 4 bases at J; junction bases unmatched: 7. This CDR3 is 17 amino acids long. Germline V gene lookup returns CDR1 LGHNA and CDR2 YSLEER.

The CDR3 DNA reads TGTGCCAGCAGCTTACTGGCGGGCACAGATACGCAGTATTTT. Protein: CASSLLAGTDTQYF. V usage is TRBV7-2 and J usage is TRBJ2-3, with D hard to call. The CDR3 loop spans 14 amino acids. Germline-derived CDR1 and CDR2 are SGHTA and FQGNSA. The V and J ends lost 2 bases and 1 base respectively, with 7 bases between them. Full variable domain (missing parts from reference TRBV7-2 and TRBJ2-3): GAGVSQSPSNKVTEKGKDVELRCDPISGHTALYWYRQSLGQGLEFLIYFQGNSAPDKSGLPSDRFSAERTGGSVSTLTIQRTQQEDSAVYLCASSLLAGTDTQYFGPGTRLTVL.

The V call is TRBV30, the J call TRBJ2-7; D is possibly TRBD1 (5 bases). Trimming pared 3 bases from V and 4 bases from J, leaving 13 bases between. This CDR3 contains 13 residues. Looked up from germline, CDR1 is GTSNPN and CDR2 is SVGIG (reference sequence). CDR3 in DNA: TGTGCCTGGAGCCGACAGCCTGGGTACGAGCAGTACTTC. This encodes CAWSRQPGYEQYF.

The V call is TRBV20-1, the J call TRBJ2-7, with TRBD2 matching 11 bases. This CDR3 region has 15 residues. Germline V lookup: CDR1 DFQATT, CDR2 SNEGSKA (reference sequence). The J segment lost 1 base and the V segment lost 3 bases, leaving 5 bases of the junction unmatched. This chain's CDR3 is CSASRLAGGSYEQYF. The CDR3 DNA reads TGCAGTGCTAGTCGCCTAGCGGGAGGTTCCTACGAGCAGTACTTC.

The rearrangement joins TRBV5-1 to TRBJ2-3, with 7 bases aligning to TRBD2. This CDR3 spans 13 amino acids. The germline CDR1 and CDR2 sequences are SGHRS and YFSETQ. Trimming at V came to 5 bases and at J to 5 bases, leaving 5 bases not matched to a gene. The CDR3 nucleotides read TGCGCCAGCAGTAGGCAGCGGGGAGATACGCAGTATTTT. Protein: CASSRQRGDTQYF.